The 32 T cell receptor beta chains listed next were all sequenced from one sample in a study of OX40 agonist ivuxolimab in advanced cancers. Assay used: immunoSEQ multiplex PCR; TCRdb lists only in-frame clones, some missing. The data show approximately 79,000 clones, with about 88% seen just once and over 0.75% held by the top ten. The material was CD4+ or CD8+ T cells sorted from blood, obtained in a trial of the OX40 agonist ivuxolimab. The receptors were gathered from an adult with an advanced solid tumor such as melanoma, head and neck, liver or kidney cancer.

The rearrangement uses TRBV14 and TRBJ2-5, with 9 bases matching TRBD1. V lost 2 bases and J lost 9; bases outside the gene matches: 7. The CDR3 is 14 amino acids. The germline V gene has CDR1 SGHDN and CDR2 FVKESK. CDR3: CASSQTGGGKAQYF. The DNA for the CDR3 is TGTGCCAGCAGCCAAACAGGGGGCGGGAAGGCCCAGTACTTC. Together with reference TRBV14 and TRBJ2-5, the CDR3 gives the full variable domain: EAGVTQFPSHSVIEKGQTVTLRCDPISGHDNLYWYRRVMGKEIKFLLHFVKESKQDESGMPNNRFLAERTGGTYSTLKVQPAELEDSGVYFCASSQTGGGKAQYFGPGTRLLVL.

This chain joins TRBV19 and TRBJ2-7, with 11 bases lining up with TRBD1. The germline CDR1 and CDR2 sequences are LNHDA and SQIVND (reference sequence). The CDR3 totals 15 residues. The trim removed 6 bases at V and 4 bases at J, leaving 8 bases unmatched. In nucleotides, the CDR3 is TGTGCCAGTAGCCCCCGGGACAGGGGGTTATACGAGCAGTACTTC. The encoded protein is CASSPRDRGLYEQYF.

The chain has TRBV6-5 and TRBJ2-5; perhaps D is TRBD1 or TRBD2 (5 bases each). Trimming cost V 4 bases and J 4 bases, with 19 bases left between them. The CDR3 spans 16 residues. Germline lookup yields CDR1 MNHEY and CDR2 SVGAGI. CDR3 DNA: TGTGCCAGCAGTTTGCAGGGTCCGGGGATAGGAGAGACCCAGTACTTC. This translates into CASSLQGPGIGETQYF.

The gene calls are TRBV7-6 and TRBJ2-1; the match to TRBD1 covers 7 bases. With V trimmed by 1 base and J by 1 base, 1 base remained unmatched. The CDR3 runs 15 residues. Germline V CDR1 and CDR2: SGHVS, FNYEAQ. The CDR3 protein is CASSLGQGSYNEQFF. The CDR3 DNA is TGTGCCAGCAGCTTAGGACAGGGATCCTACAATGAGCAGTTCTTC.

The CDR3 nucleotides are TGCGCCAGCAGCTTGGCCGAGGTAAAAAACATTCAGTACTTC. Protein: CASSLAEVKNIQYF. This rearrangement joins TRBV5-1 to TRBJ2-4; D gene ambiguous. Trimming removed 0 bases at V and 4 bases at J, with 8 bases between. From germline, CDR1 is SGHRS and CDR2 YFSETQ. The CDR3 consists of 14 residues.

The chain links TRBV7-7 to TRBJ2-7; 9 nucleotides agree with TRBD1. This CDR3 has 15 residues. After removal of 5 bases from V and 3 bases from J, the junction contained 8 bases not matched to a gene. The germline CDR1 and CDR2 sequences are SSHAT and FNYEAQ (reference sequence). DNA for the CDR3: TGTGCCAGCAGCGCGGGGACAGGGAATTACTACGAGCAGTACTTC. The encoded protein is CASSAGTGNYYEQYF.

The V call is TRBV10-3, the J call TRBJ1-3, with D perhaps TRBD1 (5 bases). Germline loops: CDR1 ENHRY, CDR2 SYGVKD. V was shortened by 6 bases and J by 8 bases, with 17 bases between the two germline ends. The CDR3 runs to 14 residues. CDR3 sequence reads: CAISRDPKGDTIYF. The CDR3 bases are TGTGCCATCAGCCGGGACCCAAAAGGGGACACCATATATTTT.

The rearrangement uses TRBV30 and TRBJ2-3, with D hard to call. This CDR3 spans 12 amino acids. V shed 5 bases and J shed 2 bases, with 8 bases lying between them. Germline CDR1 reads GTSNPN; CDR2 reads SVGIG (reference sequence). Here the CDR3 reads CAWDGLTDTQYF. The DNA of the CDR3 is TGTGCCTGGGACGGCCTCACAGATACGCAGTATTTT.

The CDR3 sequence is CASSLLLSGNTIYF. The DNA of the CDR3 is TGTGCCAGCAGCCTCCTTCTCTCTGGAAACACCATATATTTT. This sequence joins TRBV11-2 and TRBJ1-3; D is uncertain. The CDR3 length is 14 residues. Germline V gene sequence: CDR1 SGHAT, CDR2 FQNNGV. V lost 5 bases to trimming and J lost 0 bases, with 8 bases between them.

The rearrangement links TRBV6-6 to TRBJ1-2; TRBD1 matches at 7 bases. After removal of 4 bases from V and 5 bases from J, the junction contained 10 bases not matched to a gene. Germline V gene lookup returns CDR1 MNHNY and CDR2 SVGAGI (reference sequence). This CDR3 region has 15 residues. CDR3 in amino acids: CASSSSDREGYGYTF. In nucleotides, the CDR3 is TGTGCCAGCAGTTCCAGTGACAGGGAAGGATATGGCTACACCTTC.

Points on this clone: The sample contains more than one DNA sequence encoding this CDR3. The chain links TRBV7-7 to TRBJ2-1; 9 bases match TRBD1. CDR1 and CDR2 from the germline V gene are SSHAT and FNYEAQ (reference sequence). The junction had 3 bases not matched to a gene; V was cut back by 5 bases and J by 1 base. The CDR3 spans 15 residues. The CDR3 coding sequence is TGTGCCAGCAGCACTGGGACAGGGTCCTACAATGAGCAGTTCTTC. It specifies CASSTGTGSYNEQFF.

This clone was seen only once. The chain is built from TRBV7-2 and TRBJ2-3; the D is unclear. Trimming took off 1 base at V and 5 bases at J, with 13 bases between the two ends. Looked up from germline, CDR1 is SGHTA and CDR2 is FQGNSA. CDR3 length equals 15 residues. This chain's CDR3 is CASSLVKGLGDTQYF. CDR3 nucleotides: TGTGCCAGCAGCTTAGTTAAAGGGCTTGGAGATACGCAGTATTTT.

In this sample, this clone turned up a few times. The sample has other DNA sequences that encode this CDR3 too. The chain is built from TRBV10-1 and TRBJ2-7; D possibly uses TRBD1 or TRBD2 (5 bases each). V lost 4 bases and J 4 bases, leaving 8 bases between the germline ends. The CDR3 consists of 12 residues. Germline lookup yields CDR1 WNHNN and CDR2 SYGVQD (reference sequence). The CDR3 region has the DNA TGCGCCAGCAGTGGGGACGGGTACGAGCAGTACTTC. Residues: CASSGDGYEQYF.

This chain uses TRBV14 with TRBJ1-2; D not certain. Germline V gene lookup returns CDR1 SGHDN and CDR2 FVKESK. The length of the CDR3 is 14 residues. V lost 3 bases and J 2 bases, leaving 10 bases between the germline ends. CDR3 residues: CASSQVDKNYGYTF. For the CDR3, the DNA is TGTGCCAGCAGCCAGGTCGACAAAAACTATGGCTACACCTTC.

This chain connects TRBV6-1 to TRBJ2-1, with D possibly matching TRBD2 (5 bases). The CDR3 consists of 14 residues. Germline CDR1 and CDR2: MNHNS and SASEGT. Trimming cost V 0 bases and J 8 bases, with 11 bases left between them. The CDR3 region is CASSEAGIGDEQFF. DNA for the CDR3: TGTGCCAGCAGTGAAGCCGGGATTGGTGATGAGCAGTTCTTC.

The rearrangement links TRBV27 to TRBJ1-2, with a possible D match to TRBD1 (5 bases). CDR1 is MNHEY and CDR2 is SMNVEV in the germline V gene (reference sequence). The CDR3 is 14 amino acids. Trimming shortened V by 8 bases and J by 4 bases, and 17 bases separated the two germline ends. DNA for the CDR3: TGTGCCAGCCGTTCGGGCAGGGCACTCTATGGCTACACCTTC. Its translation is CASRSGRALYGYTF.

The rearrangement links TRBV9 to TRBJ1-4; TRBD1 might be the D (6 bases). CDR1 and CDR2 (germline): SGDLS, YYNGEE. Trimming removed 4 bases at V and 0 bases at J, with 19 bases between. CDR3 length: 18 residues. The DNA of the CDR3 is TGTGCCAGCAGCACAACGACAGGCTACTCTACAACTAATGAAAAACTGTTTTTT. This encodes CASSTTTGYSTTNEKLFF.

This clone occurred a few times. The gene calls are TRBV2 and TRBJ2-2; D is possibly TRBD1 or TRBD2 (5 bases each). V gave up 7 bases and J gave up 7 bases, with 16 bases separating them. This CDR3 is built from 14 residues. From germline, CDR1 is SNHLY and CDR2 FYNNEI. The CDR3 sequence: CASTGEGDGGELFF. The CDR3 DNA sequence: TGTGCCAGCACCGGGGAAGGGGACGGCGGGGAGCTGTTTTTT.

The chain has TRBV7-9 and TRBJ1-6; D is unresolved. Germline assignment: CDR1 SEHNR and CDR2 FQNEAQ (reference sequence). Trimming removed 5 bases at V and 7 bases at J, with 6 bases between. The length of the CDR3 is 12 residues. For the CDR3, the DNA is TGTGCCAGCAGCCGCGGGAATTCACCCCTCCACTTT. Protein sequence: CASSRGNSPLHF.

The V and J genes are TRBV2 and TRBJ1-4; D perhaps matches TRBD1 (5 bases). Germline V lookup: CDR1 SNHLY, CDR2 FYNNEI. V was clipped by 4 bases and J by 10 bases, with 19 bases between them. The CDR3 runs 15 residues. CDR3 sequence: CASSAMTETGGKLFF. The DNA of the CDR3 is TGTGCCAGCAGTGCAATGACCGAAACAGGTGGAAAACTGTTTTTT.

CDR3 sequence: CASNMAGAGANVLTF. The CDR3 bases are TGTGCCAGCAACATGGCGGGGGCCGGGGCCAACGTCCTGACTTTC. The chain has TRBV11-1 and TRBJ2-6; possibly TRBD2 for D (7 bases). Germline V gene data show CDR1 as SGHAT and CDR2 as FQDESV (reference sequence). This CDR3 has 15 residues. The V and J ends lost 7 bases and 4 bases respectively, with 14 bases between them.

The V call is TRBV6-6, the J call TRBJ2-5; D not resolved. The CDR3 has 16 amino acids. Germline CDR1 and CDR2: MNHNY and SVGAGI (reference sequence). V gave up 2 bases and J gave up 4 bases, with 17 bases separating them. The CDR3 loop reads CASSYGLTFQLETQYF. DNA for the CDR3: TGTGCCAGCAGTTACGGGCTGACGTTTCAATTAGAGACCCAGTACTTC.

V and J are TRBV6-5 and TRBJ2-7; possibly TRBD1 for D (6 bases). The length of the CDR3 is 15 residues. Germline lookup yields CDR1 MNHEY and CDR2 SVGAGI. V gave up 5 bases and J gave up 1 base, with 15 bases separating them. The CDR3 coding sequence is TGTGCCAGCAGTCTAAGGGGGTATGGTTCCTACGAGCAGTACTTC. Protein sequence: CASSLRGYGSYEQYF.

The gene calls are TRBV10-2 and TRBJ2-1, with 12 bases fitting TRBD2. CDR3 length: 14 amino acids. The germline V gene encodes CDR1 WSHSY and CDR2 SAAADI. The ends lost 7 bases at V and 4 bases at J; junction bases unmatched: 2. CDR3 sequence (DNA): TGCGCCAGCAACCTAGCGGGGGGGTACAATGAGCAGTTCTTC. Encoded protein: CASNLAGGYNEQFF.

The rearrangement uses TRBV27 and TRBJ1-5; D remains ambiguous. Germline V lookup: CDR1 MNHEY, CDR2 SMNVEV (reference sequence). V lost 3 bases, J lost 7 bases, and 13 bases lay in between. CDR3 length: 14 amino acids. For the CDR3, the DNA is TGTGCCAGCAGTTTCGACCGGGGAGGCCAGCCCCAGCATTTT. This encodes CASSFDRGGQPQHF.

The chain carries TRBV2 and TRBJ1-1; a weak D match, TRBD1 (5 bases). The CDR3 covers 13 residues. The germline V gene has CDR1 SNHLY and CDR2 FYNNEI. Trimming took 7 bases from V and 1 from J, leaving 10 bases between them. In DNA, the CDR3 is TGTGCCAGCACCCAAGACAGGAACACTGAAGCTTTCTTT. Its protein product is CASTQDRNTEAFF.

This chain links TRBV4-1 with TRBJ2-3; D uncertain. Trimming took off 0 bases at V and 10 bases at J, with 5 bases between the two ends. The CDR3 length is 11 residues. CDR1 MGHRA and CDR2 YSYEKL come from the germline V gene. The chain's CDR3 is CASSQERAQYF. The CDR3 coding sequence is TGCGCCAGCAGCCAAGAACGGGCGCAGTATTTT.

Regarding this clone: The same CDR3 is also encoded by other DNA sequences in this sample. This rearrangement joins TRBV7-2 to TRBJ2-5; no firm D call. Germline V CDR1 and CDR2: SGHTA, FQGNSA. V was shortened by 3 bases and J by 5 bases, with 7 bases between the two germline ends. The CDR3 runs to 12 residues. CDR3 sequence (DNA): TGTGCCAGCAGCTTCGGTGGCGAGACCCAGTACTTC. Residues: CASSFGGETQYF.

The rearrangement uses TRBV25-1 and TRBJ2-2; no clear D. V lost 4 bases, J lost 7 bases, and 13 bases lay in between. The V gene's germline CDR1 is MGHDK and CDR2 SYGVNS. The CDR3 loop spans 14 amino acids. CDR3 nucleotide sequence: TGTGCCAGCAGTGGAGACCCCAGCAACGGGGAGCTGTTTTTT. Translating it yields CASSGDPSNGELFF.

This chain links TRBV5-1 with TRBJ2-2; the D is unclear. Trimming removed 0 bases at V and 3 bases at J, with 6 bases between. Germline CDR1 SGHRS, CDR2 YFSETQ. The CDR3 runs 14 residues. CDR3 residues: CASSLVPDTGELFF. DNA for the CDR3: TGCGCCAGCAGCTTGGTACCCGACACCGGGGAGCTGTTTTTT.

The chain couples TRBV18 to TRBJ2-1; 7 nucleotides align to TRBD1. The CDR3 sequence is 13 residues long. CDR1 and CDR2 (germline): KGHSH, LQKENI. V lost 6 bases, J lost 6 bases, and 5 bases stayed unmatched. The CDR3: CASSPGTVNEQFF. For the CDR3, the DNA is TGTGCCAGCTCCCCTGGGACAGTCAATGAGCAGTTCTTC.

The chain recombines TRBV10-1 with TRBJ1-3; D gene ambiguous. Per the germline V gene, CDR1 is WNHNN and CDR2 is SYGVQD (reference sequence). CDR3 length equals 14 residues. Deletions cut 5 bases from V and 0 bases from J, with 8 bases between. The CDR3 bases are TGCGCCAGCAGTTCTGCGTTCTCTGGAAACACCATATATTTT. This encodes CASSSAFSGNTIYF.